This TCR beta chain was profiled in a study of technical replicates of blood from a few donors. This CDR3 region has 15 residues. V gave up 1 base and J gave up 3 bases, with 13 bases separating them. The germline gives CDR1 SGHTA, CDR2 FQGNSA. Here immunoSEQ multiplex PCR was the method, and the copy in TCRdb shows in-frame clones only, minus some. The sample has about 81,000 clones, more than 80% seen once; the top ten hold roughly 4%. J is TRBJ2-7 and V is TRBV7-2; TRBD1 might be the D (6 bases). The source material was PBMCs. The source is a human donor in good health. Some clones in this sample may be carry-over from other donors' samples. The CDR3 bases are TGTGCCAGCAGCTTAGTGGCAGGGGTGCTCTACGAGCAGTACTTC. This sequence encodes CASSLVAGVLYEQYF.